The 31 T cell receptor beta chains reported below all come from one sample, sequenced in a study of Ad26.COV2.S vaccination and SARS-CoV-2 variants. Indicated treatment: about 20 received Ad26.COV2.S at low or high dose, single or two shots; about 5 received placebo; per-sample allocation not given. Day 63 following the first vaccine or placebo injection was when the samples were taken. The table came from immunoSEQ multiplex PCR; TCRdb's copy has only in-frame clones and leaves some out. Of 200,000 to 250,000 clones listed, around 87% are singletons. Sequenced here: peripheral blood, sampled in a trial of Ad26.COV2.S vaccine versus placebo. These receptors came from a person between 18 and 60 years old who received the Ad26.COV2.S COVID-19 vaccine or a placebo.

The chain recombines TRBV7-2 with TRBJ2-3, with 8 bases matching TRBD1. The CDR3 extends over 17 amino acids. Looked up from germline, CDR1 is SGHTA and CDR2 is FQGNSA. The V gene end was trimmed by 4 bases and the J gene end by 4 bases; junction bases not matched to a gene: 13. The CDR3 bases are TGTGCCAGCAGCTCCAAGGGTGGACAGGGATTTCCAGATACGCAGTATTTT. Translation: CASSSKGGQGFPDTQYF. The complete variable domain, with remaining parts taken from reference TRBV7-2 and TRBJ2-3, reads GAGVSQSPSNKVTEKGKDVELRCDPISGHTALYWYRQSLGQGLEFLIYFQGNSAPDKSGLPSDRFSAERTGGSVSTLTIQRTQQEDSAVYLCASSSKGGQGFPDTQYFGPGTRLTVL.

The V and J genes are TRBV10-3 and TRBJ2-3; TRBD1 is a possible D gene (6 bases). V shed 6 bases and J shed 3 bases, with 19 bases lying between them. The germline V gene encodes CDR1 ENHRY and CDR2 SYGVKD. The CDR3 runs 16 residues. CDR3 sequence: CAISSSGTTKTDTQYF. CDR3 coding DNA: TGTGCCATCAGCTCTTCCGGGACAACCAAAACAGATACGCAGTATTTT.

This chain links TRBV7-2 with TRBJ2-5; possible D gene TRBD2, 6 bases. Trimming took 2 bases from V and 5 from J, leaving 15 bases between them. Germline assignment: CDR1 SGHTA and CDR2 FQGNSA. This CDR3 has 15 amino acids. This CDR3 is CASSLRGGTGETQYF. DNA of the CDR3: TGTGCCAGCAGCTTACGGGGAGGAACTGGGGAGACCCAGTACTTC.

The genes are TRBV12-2 and TRBJ2-4. TRBV12-2 is deemed a pseudogene. The length of the CDR3 is 18 residues. The CDR3 here is CASRRSRRGPQAKNIQYF. In DNA, the CDR3 is TGTGCAAGTCGCCGAAGCCGTCGGGGGCCTCAAGCCAAAAACATTCAGTACTTC.

The DNA for the CDR3 is TGTGCCAGCAGCTTGGATACTAGCTCCTACGAGCAGTACTTC. Its protein is CASSLDTSSYEQYF. The chain recombines TRBV5-5 with TRBJ2-7; tentatively, D is TRBD2 (5 bases). This CDR3 is 14 amino acids long. The V gene's germline CDR1 is SGHKS and CDR2 YYEKEE (reference sequence). V lost 0 bases to trimming and J lost 0 bases, with 7 bases between them.

The chain links TRBV19 to TRBJ1-5, with D possibly TRBD1 on 6 matching bases. V lost 4 bases and J 3 bases, leaving 13 bases between the germline ends. Germline V gene sequence: CDR1 LNHDA, CDR2 SQIVND (reference sequence). The length of the CDR3 is 15 residues. The CDR3 DNA sequence: TGTGCCAGTAGTACCCGCGGGGGGCTCAATCAGCCCCAGCATTTT. This encodes CASSTRGGLNQPQHF.

The genes are TRBV7-9 and TRBJ1-1; unclear D gene. Germline V gene data show CDR1 as SEHNR and CDR2 as FQNEAQ (reference sequence). Trimming stripped 1 base from V and 4 bases from J, with 7 bases between. The CDR3 runs 13 residues. The CDR3 sequence: CASSLVKGTEAFF. The CDR3 bases are TGTGCCAGCAGCTTAGTTAAAGGCACTGAAGCTTTCTTT.

This sequence joins TRBV29-1 and TRBJ2-5; D tentatively reads TRBD1 or TRBD2 (7 bases each). Germline CDR1 and CDR2: SQVTM and ANQGSEA. This CDR3 has 15 residues. Trimming removed 1 base from V and 3 bases from J, with 15 bases in between. This CDR3 is CSVEGGRGGKETQYF. CDR3 bases: TGCAGCGTTGAAGGGGGCAGGGGGGGTAAAGAGACCCAGTACTTC.

This clone was recorded only once. The chain recombines TRBV7-8 with TRBJ1-1; weak D call: TRBD1 (5 bases). The CDR3 has 13 residues. Germline CDR1 SGHVS, CDR2 FQNEAQ. V was pared by 1 base and J by 7 bases, with 10 bases between. CDR3 coding DNA: TGTGCCAGCAGCTTAGGTGGGACTTTTGAAGCTTTCTTT. Encoded protein: CASSLGGTFEAFF.

The chain couples TRBV10-2 to TRBJ2-7; the D is unclear. V lost 0 bases and J 3 bases, leaving 9 bases between the germline ends. The CDR3 totals 14 residues. CDR1 WSHSY and CDR2 SAAADI come from the germline V gene. CDR3 sequence reads: CASSESGFIYEQYF. CDR3 in DNA: TGCGCCAGCAGTGAGTCGGGCTTTATCTACGAGCAGTACTTC.

In its sample, this clone was seen a few times. CDR3: CASSLSPATGTEKLFF. The CDR3 nucleotides are TGTGCCAGCAGCCTATCCCCCGCGACAGGGACTGAAAAACTGTTTTTT. The chain is built from TRBV27 and TRBJ1-4; 7 nucleotides match TRBD1. This CDR3 has 16 amino acids. Germline V gives CDR1 MNHEY, CDR2 SMNVEV (reference sequence). J gave up 7 bases and V 6 bases, and 14 bases lay outside the gene matches.

The chain links TRBV7-9 to TRBJ2-1; either TRBD1 or TRBD2 may supply D (5 bases each). Germline V gene lookup returns CDR1 SEHNR and CDR2 FQNEAQ (reference sequence). This CDR3 contains 12 residues. V gave up 5 bases and J gave up 14 bases, with 16 bases separating them. The chain's CDR3 is CASSPPGPTEFF. CDR3 DNA: TGTGCCAGCAGCCCTCCGGGACCGACCGAGTTCTTC.

V is TRBV11-1 and J is TRBJ2-7, with TRBD2 as a possible D gene (5 bases). This CDR3 has 14 residues. Germline CDR1 and CDR2: SGHAT and FQDESV (reference sequence). Between the trimmed V and J ends, which lost 0 bases and 3 bases, there was a span of 9 bases. The CDR3 spells CASSLAEDFYEQYF. The DNA of the CDR3 is TGTGCCAGCAGCTTAGCGGAGGACTTCTACGAGCAGTACTTC.

The V call is TRBV7-2, the J call TRBJ2-1; a weak D match, TRBD2 (5 bases). The CDR3 length is 17 residues. V lost 5 bases, J lost 4 bases, and 21 bases lay in between. Germline CDR1 and CDR2: SGHTA and FQGNSA. The CDR3 reads CASSRNWQRTSYNEQFF. In nucleotides, the CDR3 is TGTGCCAGCAGCCGCAACTGGCAGCGGACCAGTTACAATGAGCAGTTCTTC.

The chain recombines TRBV10-3 with TRBJ2-3; 8 bases are a match to TRBD2. The CDR3 covers 14 residues. J lost 2 bases, V lost 6 bases, and 4 bases had no gene match. Germline loops: CDR1 ENHRY, CDR2 SYGVKD. CDR3 protein: CAISGRGVTDTQYF. CDR3 sequence (DNA): TGTGCCATCAGCGGGAGGGGAGTCACAGATACGCAGTATTTT.

The V and J genes are TRBV28 and TRBJ2-2; D gene ambiguous. The germline V and J ends were trimmed by 5 bases and 6 bases, with 16 bases remaining between them. This CDR3 is built from 15 residues. Per the germline V gene, CDR1 is MDHEN and CDR2 is SYDVKM. The CDR3 sequence: CASSPFVTSAGELFF. CDR3 bases: TGTGCCAGCAGTCCCTTCGTGACCTCCGCCGGGGAGCTGTTTTTT.

The chain has TRBV19 and TRBJ1-5; weak D call: TRBD1 (6 bases). There are 14 residues in the CDR3. V was pared by 3 bases and J by 9 bases, with 15 bases between. CDR1 is LNHDA and CDR2 is SQIVND in the germline V gene (reference sequence). CDR3: CASSMGRGLGPQHF. CDR3 nucleotides: TGTGCCAGTAGTATGGGGAGGGGGTTAGGGCCCCAGCATTTT.

This clone was seen a few times. The chain links TRBV18 to TRBJ1-1; D not resolved. The V and J ends lost 1 base and 2 bases respectively, with 5 bases between them. The CDR3 covers 13 residues. The V gene's germline CDR1 is KGHSH and CDR2 LQKENI. The CDR3 DNA reads TGTGCCAGCTCACCACAAACCAACACTGAAGCTTTCTTT. Translated, it gives CASSPQTNTEAFF.

The V and J genes are TRBV19 and TRBJ2-7; D is uncertain. The CDR3 is 13 residues long. CDR1 and CDR2 from the germline V gene are LNHDA and SQIVND (reference sequence). V was trimmed by 10 bases and J by 0 bases, leaving 13 bases between them. The CDR3 bases are TGTGCCACCGCCGTGGGCTACTCCTACGAGCAGTACTTC. Its protein product is CATAVGYSYEQYF.

This clone was picked up a small number of times. This rearrangement joins TRBV11-3 to TRBJ2-1; 11 bases line up with TRBD2. V gave up 1 base and J gave up 10 bases; unmatched junction bases: 12. Looked up from germline, CDR1 is SGHNT and CDR2 is YENEEA. The CDR3 contains 17 residues. The CDR3 loop reads CASSLVTGTSGVGEQFF. The CDR3 DNA is TGTGCCAGCAGCTTAGTGACCGGGACTAGCGGAGTAGGGGAGCAGTTCTTC.

The chain uses TRBV5-1 and TRBJ2-1; maybe TRBD2 (5 bases). From germline, CDR1 is SGHRS and CDR2 YFSETQ. The V end was cut by 0 bases, the J end by 0 bases, with 7 bases between. This CDR3 spans 15 amino acids. The CDR3 spells CASSLEGSSYNEQFF. CDR3 DNA: TGCGCCAGCAGCTTGGAAGGGAGCTCCTACAATGAGCAGTTCTTC.

This rearrangement joins TRBV5-1 to TRBJ1-4; maybe TRBD1 (5 bases). The CDR3 spans 16 residues. V was cut by 4 bases and J by 2 bases, with 15 bases left in between. Germline V gene lookup returns CDR1 SGHRS and CDR2 YFSETQ. For the CDR3, the DNA is TGCGCCAGCAGCCTGCAGGGTCCCTGGACTAATGAAAAACTGTTTTTT. Its protein is CASSLQGPWTNEKLFF.

The chain has TRBV4-3 and TRBJ2-2, with D possibly being TRBD1 (6 bases). Per germline, CDR1 LGHNA and CDR2 YSLEER. The germline V and J ends were trimmed by 1 base and 8 bases, with 17 bases remaining between them. The CDR3 has 16 residues. CDR3 sequence: CASSQVSNRAGGELFF. CDR3 coding DNA: TGCGCCAGCAGCCAAGTTTCCAACAGGGCTGGAGGGGAGCTGTTTTTT.

The CDR3 DNA follows: TGTGCCACCCAACAGGGGGTGAGCTACGAGCAGTACTTC. As protein: CATQQGVSYEQYF. The chain links TRBV15 to TRBJ2-7; 8 positions match TRBD1. CDR3 length: 13 amino acids. The germline gives CDR1 LNHNV, CDR2 YYDKDF (reference sequence). V was clipped by 8 bases and J by 3 bases; unmatched bases: 6.

The J gene is TRBJ2-7, the V gene TRBV28, with D perhaps TRBD2 (6 bases). This CDR3 contains 15 residues. Germline lookup yields CDR1 MDHEN and CDR2 SYDVKM. The V gene lost 5 bases and the J gene lost 6 bases, with 20 bases spanning the gap. The chain's CDR3 is CASSAQTLGGREQYF. The CDR3 coding sequence is TGTGCCAGCAGTGCCCAAACCCTCGGGGGTCGCGAGCAGTACTTC.

The CDR3 spells CASSLGTAGTEAFF. The CDR3 region has the DNA TGTGCCAGCAGCTTAGGAACTGCGGGCACTGAAGCTTTCTTT. The genes are TRBV7-9 and TRBJ1-1; no clear D. Germline CDR1 SEHNR, CDR2 FQNEAQ (reference sequence). Trimming cost V 1 base and J 4 bases, with 10 bases left between them. CDR3 length: 14 residues. Complete variable domain (other parts from reference TRBV7-9 and TRBJ1-1): DTGVSQNPRHKITKRGQNVTFRCDPISEHNRLYWYRQTLGQGPEFLTYFQNEAQLEKSRLLSDRFSAERPKGSFSTLEIQRTEQGDSAMYLCASSLGTAGTEAFFGQGTRLTVV.

This clone was seen only once. This chain links TRBV2 with TRBJ2-1, with D perhaps TRBD1 or TRBD2 (6 bases each). In germline, CDR1 is SNHLY, CDR2 FYNNEI. The CDR3 runs 16 residues. V lost 0 bases to trimming and J lost 7 bases, with 16 bases between them. The CDR3 DNA reads TGTGCCAGCAGTGAAGCAGGGGGGAGAACCCAAAATGAGCAGTTCTTC. This codes for CASSEAGGRTQNEQFF.

The chain carries TRBV12-3 or TRBV12-4 and TRBJ1-1; maybe TRBD1 (6 bases). Trimming took 2 bases from V and 7 from J, leaving 11 bases between them. This CDR3 spans 13 amino acids. The CDR3 is CASSLRGTDEAFF. CDR3 DNA: TGTGCCAGCAGTTTAAGGGGGACCGATGAAGCTTTCTTT.

The rearrangement links TRBV5-4 to TRBJ1-5; 7 nucleotides match TRBD1. With V trimmed by 0 bases and J by 1 base, 1 base remained unmatched. Germline assignment: CDR1 SGHNT and CDR2 YYREEE (reference sequence). The CDR3 has 15 residues. CDR3 sequence reads: CASSLGTGSNQPQHF. In DNA, the CDR3 is TGTGCCAGCAGCTTGGGGACAGGAAGCAATCAGCCCCAGCATTTT.

The chain recombines TRBV3-1 (or the pseudogene TRBV3-2) with TRBJ2-5; D is unresolved. V was cut by 0 bases and J by 9 bases, with 8 bases left in between. Germline V CDR1 and CDR2: LGHDT, YNNKEL (reference sequence). The CDR3 covers 12 residues. The CDR3 DNA is TGTGCCAGCAGCCAAGATTTTGGTCCCCAGTACTTC. Its protein is CASSQDFGPQYF.

The chain is built from TRBV30 and TRBJ1-5; TRBD1 agrees at 8 bases. The CDR3 contains 15 residues. In germline, CDR1 is GTSNPN, CDR2 SVGIG (reference sequence). Trimming removed 3 bases from V and 0 bases from J; junction bases left unmatched: 4. The CDR3 sequence: CAWSTGGYSNQPQHF. The CDR3 DNA follows: TGTGCCTGGAGCACAGGGGGATATAGCAATCAGCCCCAGCATTTT. Supplemented by reference TRBV30 and TRBJ1-5, the full variable domain reads SQTIHQWPATLVQPVGSPLSLECTVEGTSNPNLYWYRQAAGRGLQLLFYSVGIGQISSEVPQNLSASRPQDRQFILSSKKLLLSDSGFYLCAWSTGGYSNQPQHFGDGTRLSIL.